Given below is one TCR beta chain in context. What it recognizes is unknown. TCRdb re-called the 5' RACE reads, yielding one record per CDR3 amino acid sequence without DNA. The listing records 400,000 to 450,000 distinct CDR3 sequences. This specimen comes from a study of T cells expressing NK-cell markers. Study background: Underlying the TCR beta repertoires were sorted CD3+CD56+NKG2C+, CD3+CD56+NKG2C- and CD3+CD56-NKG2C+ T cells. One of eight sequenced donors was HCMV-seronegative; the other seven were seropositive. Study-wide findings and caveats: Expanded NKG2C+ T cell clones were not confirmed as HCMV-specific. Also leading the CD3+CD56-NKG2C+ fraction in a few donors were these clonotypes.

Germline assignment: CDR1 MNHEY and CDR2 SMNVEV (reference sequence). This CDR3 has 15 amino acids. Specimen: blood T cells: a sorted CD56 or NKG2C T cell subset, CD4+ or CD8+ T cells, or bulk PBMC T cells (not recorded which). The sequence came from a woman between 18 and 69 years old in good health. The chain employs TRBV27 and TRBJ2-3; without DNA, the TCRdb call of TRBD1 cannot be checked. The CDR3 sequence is CASSIRTGGADTQYF.